Here is one T cell receptor beta chain with its context. Its binding antigen is unknown. Nothing much larger sits one base from this clone, and base qualities are not available. The record originates from a study of shared clonotypes between healthy human individuals (dated by TCRdb to 2018 to 2020). Notes on the research overall: A couple of women and three men aged 18 to 49 years were included in the cohort. For each donor, CD4 naive and CD4 memory were each given three plates, CD8 naive was given two plates, and CD8 memory was given one plate. To estimate repertoire size and how much clonotypes are shared between individuals, the study performed deep sequencing of blood TCR repertoires from 4 to 6 healthy adults. To increase sequencing depth and limit assay-specific biases, TCR repertoire library preparation and sequencing were carried out by different laboratories using diverse techniques. Between about 0.85 and 8.9 billion PBMCs per donor were obtained by leukapheresis.

Relative to germline, V is missing 6 bases and J is missing 2 bases, with 6 bases of the junction outside any gene match. According to the germline V gene (reference sequence), CDR1 reads WNHNN and CDR2 reads SYGVQD. The CDR3 runs 16 residues from the cysteine to the phenylalanine. The retained sequence is limited to the CDR3, 48 bases, with the frame set at the first base. Using the deep immunoSEQ assay, TCR CDR3 regions were amplified from genomic DNA by multiplex PCR. Extracted genomic DNA from each cell subset was distributed evenly across all wells of several immunoSEQ 96-well plates, and each plate was treated as a replicate. For sorted subsets, 150 to 250 ng genomic DNA, equal to 30,000 or so T cell genomes, was loaded into each replicate PCR. The purified libraries were quantified using a Qubit 3.0 fluorometer, sized with a Bioanalyzer 2100, and then quantified again using the KAPA Library Quantification kit. A separate single-read 150-cycle Illumina NextSeq 550 flow cell was used to sequence each immunoSEQ 96-well plate. Regarding the original processing steps: Because only junctional sequences without quality scores were contained in the immunoSEQ output, filtering matching that applied to full-length reads could not be performed. Sequences were annotated with PyIR, a Python wrapper for IgBLAST v1.9, and V/J genes and CDR3 were assigned using IMGT germline references. Reads with weak V/J assignments (E-value above 1e-6), missing CDR3, stop codons, out-of-frame junctions, or ambiguous translated residues were removed. V3J clonotypes were defined as sequences sharing an identical inferred V gene, J gene, and CDR3 amino acid sequence. The percentage overlap between two repertoires was calculated by dividing the number of shared unique clonotypes by the size of the smaller repertoire. Richness of each repertoire was evaluated using RTK rarefaction, the Chao1 estimator, and Recon v2.1 estimates of unobserved clonotypes. For all TCRbeta clonotypes obtained by the gDNA method from a handful of donors, generation probabilities were computed with OLGA. Here the immuneACCESS table is served through TCRdb, limited to in-frame sequences with V and J called. Missing clones are a known gap in these copies; in checked studies unresolved V genes cover under half, and the rest lacks a known reason. That table gives V, J and clone size, and the DNA gave D and trimming. The sample profile shows about 650,000 clones; 95% of them were found once. The top ten clones comprise around 0.11% of the sample.

Findings and caveats that apply to the study as a whole: Based on pairwise subsampling, the degree of clonotype sharing among donors was expected to be affected by sequencing depth. Larger estimated clonotype richness was generally found for naive subsets than for memory subsets. Compared with non-shared clonotypes, clonotypes shared by all four sorted-subset donors had higher generation probabilities. Only blood was sampled, and tissue TCR repertoires likely differ from those in blood. Even with the large sequencing depth, rarefaction of the sorted-subset datasets indicated that sequencing was incomplete. The small number of donors limited the genetic and exposure-history diversity represented. Sharing across a handful of donors was observed for about 5% of naive CD4, 3.5% of naive CD8, 2% to 2.5% of memory CD4, and around 0.44% of memory CD8 clonotypes.

CD8 naive samples were CD45RO-negative cells positively selected for CCR7, giving a CD45RA+CCR7+ population that excluded TemRA cells. Healthy HIV-negative adults with no recently reported acute infections or vaccinations were included as donors. All donors were Caucasian adults living in Nashville, Tennessee, USA. Blood was obtained by leukapheresis, after which PBMCs were separated by Ficoll-Histopaque density gradient centrifugation and cryopreserved in liquid nitrogen vapor phase. Purity and quantity of every magnetically sorted T cell population were checked by analytical flow cytometry. Each sorted fraction had its genomic DNA isolated and then quantified by UV absorbance on a Nanodrop 2000c.

Input material: naive CD8+ T cells sorted from blood. Sample cell subset or site, as interpreted from the label and publication: CD45RA+CCR7+. The sequence links TRBV10-1 to TRBJ2-1, and TRBD1 aligns with 11 junction nucleotides. The clonotype was recovered from a young woman in good health. The base sequence is TGCGCCAGCAGCAACACGGACAGGGGGCCCTACAATGAGCAGTTCTTC. Translated, it gives CASSNTDRGPYNEQFF.